A selection of T cell receptor beta chains follows, all from one sample in a study of tumor-infiltrating lymphocytes in localized non-small cell lung cancer. Using immunoSEQ multiplex PCR, the repertoire was profiled, and TCRdb retains in-frame clones only, with some absent. The table records around 6,700 clones, roughly 69% of them present only once. The sequencing input was uninvolved lung tissue not adjacent to the tumor. The receptor source for this set is a human donor with non-small cell lung cancer. Each CDR3 is given with its conserved first and last residue. The D gene is left open where the match is weak. Only part of the rows carry a size: once, few, many, or a class if the clone is expanded.

cdr3_aa,cdr3_nt,clone_size,j_call,d_call,v_call
CASSLGTGVDTQYF,TGTGCCAGTAGTTTAGGGACAGGGGTAGATACGCAGTATTTT,once,TRBJ2-3,TRBD1,TRBV19
CASSQSGVRIAYGYTF,TGTGCCAGCAGCCAATCCGGGGTCAGGATAGCCTATGGCTACACCTTC,-,TRBJ1-2,-,TRBV2
CASSLLEDRGNEQFF,TGTGCCAGCAGCTTATTAGAGGACAGGGGCAATGAGCAGTTCTTC,once,TRBJ2-1,TRBD1,TRBV7-9
CASSSPRSNQPQHF,TGTGCCAGCAGCTCCCCTCGGAGCAATCAGCCCCAGCATTTT,-,TRBJ1-5,-,TRBV5-6
CASSVTRGGSYEQYF,TGTGCCAGCAGCGTGACCCGCGGAGGGTCCTACGAGCAGTACTTC,-,TRBJ2-7,-,TRBV7-9
CASSSGSTDTQYF,TGTGCCAGCAGTAGCGGGAGCACAGATACGCAGTATTTT,-,TRBJ2-3,-,TRBV6-4
CASSLSGVAGGYTF,TGTGCCAGCAGTTTATCCGGGGTGGCGGGAGGCTACACCTTC,-,TRBJ1-2,-,TRBV28
CASSTGLAGGTDTQYF,TGTGCCAGCAGCACGGGACTAGCGGGAGGCACAGATACGCAGTATTTT,few,TRBJ2-3,TRBD2,TRBV28
CASSVRGHTEAFF,TGTGCCAGCAGCGTAAGGGGACACACTGAAGCTTTCTTT,-,TRBJ1-1,-,TRBV9
CASSRVRGYNEQFF,TGTGCCAGCAGTAGAGTTAGGGGATACAATGAGCAGTTCTTC,-,TRBJ2-1,-,TRBV7-2
CASSNQLAGDYEQYF,TGTGCCAGTAGCAACCAACTAGCGGGAGATTACGAGCAGTACTTC,medium-sized,TRBJ2-7,TRBD2,TRBV19
CASSATGDTEAFF,TGTGCCAGCAGCGCTACAGGAGACACTGAAGCTTTCTTT,-,TRBJ1-1,-,TRBV9
CASRRQGKATEAFF,TGTGCCAGCAGGAGACAGGGAAAGGCGACTGAAGCTTTCTTT,-,TRBJ1-1,TRBD1,TRBV27
CAWAPRGSGYTF,TGTGCCTGGGCGCCCAGGGGATCTGGCTACACCTTC,medium-sized,TRBJ1-2,-,TRBV30
CASSEVDRLETQYF,TGTGCCAGCAGCGAAGTTGACAGGCTGGAGACCCAGTACTTC,-,TRBJ2-5,-,TRBV4-2
CSVGRSFSTGELFF,TGCAGCGTTGGGAGGAGTTTTAGCACCGGGGAGCTGTTTTTT,-,TRBJ2-2,-,TRBV29-1
CASRPLLAVMNTGELFF,TGTGCCAGCAGGCCCTTACTAGCGGTAATGAACACCGGGGAGCTGTTTTTT,-,TRBJ2-2,TRBD2,TRBV28
CASSQGLAGGWNEQYF,TGTGCCAGCAGCCAGGGACTAGCGGGAGGCTGGAACGAGCAGTACTTC,-,TRBJ2-7,TRBD2,TRBV5-6
CASSAGESETQYF,TGTGCCAGCTCGGCGGGGGAGAGTGAGACCCAGTACTTC,few,TRBJ2-5,TRBD2,TRBV18
CASSPGVGSNQPQHF,TGTGCCAGCAGCCCCGGGGTCGGAAGCAATCAGCCCCAGCATTTT,-,TRBJ1-5,-,TRBV7-9
CASNPPSGAETQYF,TGTGCCAGCAACCCCCCCAGCGGGGCCGAGACCCAGTACTTC,-,TRBJ2-5,TRBD2,TRBV7-2
CARTQGYNSPLHF,TGTGCCCGAACACAGGGATATAATTCACCCCTCCACTTT,once,TRBJ1-6,-,TRBV30
CASSIEGRGSVQTQYF,TGTGCCAGTAGTATAGAAGGCAGGGGATCCGTACAGACCCAGTACTTC,-,TRBJ2-5,-,TRBV19
CASSIVGTGFYEQYF,TGTGCCAGTAGTATCGTTGGGACAGGGTTCTACGAGCAGTACTTC,-,TRBJ2-7,TRBD1,TRBV19
CASSLAQGRNEQFF,TGTGCCAGCAGTTTAGCCCAGGGCCGTAATGAGCAGTTCTTC,few,TRBJ2-1,-,TRBV28
CASSLYTLDSGNTIYF,TGTGCCAGCAGCTTATACACTCTAGACTCTGGAAACACCATATATTTT,-,TRBJ1-3,-,TRBV7-6
CASSPGQFSNYGYTF,TGTGCCAGCAGTCCCGGACAGTTTTCTAACTATGGCTACACCTTC,-,TRBJ1-2,-,TRBV6-5
CASSHRGGNGYTF,TGTGCCAGCAGTCACAGGGGGGGGAATGGCTACACCTTC,-,TRBJ1-2,TRBD1,TRBV7-9
CASSDSRSGANVLTF,TGTGCCAGCAGTGACTCACGCTCTGGGGCCAACGTCCTGACTTTC,-,TRBJ2-6,-,TRBV6-4
CASTSGNTIYF,TGTGCCAGCACCTCTGGAAACACCATATATTTT,-,TRBJ1-3,-,TRBV6-5
CSVRAGSPTDTQYF,TGCAGCGTTAGAGCGGGATCCCCCACAGATACGCAGTATTTT,-,TRBJ2-3,TRBD2,TRBV29-1
CATSREAYSNQPQHF,TGTGCCACCAGCAGAGAAGCGTATAGCAATCAGCCCCAGCATTTT,-,TRBJ1-5,-,TRBV15